Presented here are 16 T cell receptor beta chains from one specimen sequenced in a study of sequential checkpoint blockade in melanoma. Treatment reported: randomized to nivolumab then ipilimumab (arm A) or the reverse (arm B). The assay was immunoSEQ multiplex PCR, and TCRdb's table has in-frame clones only and misses some. The sample records 25,000 to 35,000 clones, roughly 80% being singletons. Sequenced material: CD8+ T cells sorted from blood (inferred from file names), taken from a patient given nivolumab and ipilimumab in sequence. These receptors were taken from a human donor with melanoma.

V is TRBV4-1 and J is TRBJ2-3; 9 nucleotides line up with TRBD2. The CDR3 runs to 17 residues. After removal of 0 bases from V and 1 base from J, the junction contained 5 bases not matched to a gene. Germline CDR1 MGHRA, CDR2 YSYEKL. This CDR3 is CASSQEAGLARTDTQYF. The CDR3 DNA follows: TGCGCCAGCAGCCAAGAGGCGGGACTAGCCCGCACAGATACGCAGTATTTT.

V and J are TRBV5-1 and TRBJ2-3, with 11 bases fitting TRBD2. V shed 0 bases and J 5 bases; nucleotides not matched to a gene: 5. The CDR3 extends over 16 amino acids. Germline-derived CDR1 and CDR2 are SGHRS and YFSETQ. The CDR3 is CASSLGTSGGGDTQYF. Here the CDR3 DNA reads TGCGCCAGCAGCTTGGGAACTAGCGGGGGAGGAGATACGCAGTATTTT. Full variable domain (rest looked up from reference TRBV5-1 and TRBJ2-3): KAGVTQTPRYLIKTRGQQVTLSCSPISGHRSVSWYQQTPGQGLQFLFEYFSETQRNKGNFPGRFSGRQFSNSRSEMNVSTLELGDSALYLCASSLGTSGGGDTQYFGPGTRLTVL.

The chain combines TRBV7-6 with TRBJ2-1; 9 nucleotides line up with TRBD2. This CDR3 contains 16 residues. Germline CDR1 reads SGHVS; CDR2 reads FNYEAQ. V lost 5 bases to trimming and J lost 1 base; unmatched junction nucleotides: 6. The CDR3: CASSLSGSDSYNEQFF. For the CDR3, the DNA is TGTGCCAGCAGCCTTAGCGGGAGCGATTCCTACAATGAGCAGTTCTTC.

This chain uses TRBV7-3 with TRBJ2-7, with D possibly TRBD1 on 5 matching bases. Germline assignment: CDR1 SGHTA and CDR2 FQGTGA. V lost 1 base and J lost 4, with 14 bases in between. The CDR3 spans 15 residues. The CDR3 is CASSLIPGNLYEQYF. The CDR3 DNA sequence: TGTGCCAGCAGCTTAATCCCAGGGAACCTATACGAGCAGTACTTC.

With regard to this clone: A junction boundary mismatches the germline segment, possibly from a read error. This chain joins TRBV7-9 and TRBJ1-2; 12 nucleotides match TRBD1. Germline V CDR1 and CDR2: SEHNR, FQNEAQ (reference sequence). CDR3 length equals 15 residues. As DNA, the CDR3 is TGCGCCAGCAGCCCCCGGGACAGGGGGCCCTATGGCTACACCTTC. It specifies CASSPRDRGPYGYTF.

The chain uses TRBV14 and TRBJ2-1; weak D call: TRBD1 (6 bases). With 0 bases removed from V and 2 bases from J, the gap between germline ends came to 11 bases. The germline V gene encodes CDR1 SGHDN and CDR2 FVKESK. This CDR3 contains 16 residues. The CDR3 coding sequence is TGTGCCAGCAGCCAAGATAAGGACAGCCCCTACAATGAGCAGTTCTTC. It yields the protein CASSQDKDSPYNEQFF.

This clone was counted only a few times. V and J are TRBV7-9 and TRBJ2-7; D not certain. V gave up 1 base and J gave up 5 bases, with 3 bases separating them. Germline V CDR1 and CDR2: SEHNR, FQNEAQ (reference sequence). The CDR3 contains 11 residues. The CDR3 nucleotides read TGTGCCAGCAGCTTAGGTAACGAGCAGTACTTC. Translation gives CASSLGNEQYF. Full variable domain (remainder filled in from reference TRBV7-9 and TRBJ2-7): DTGVSQNPRHKITKRGQNVTFRCDPISEHNRLYWYRQTLGQGPEFLTYFQNEAQLEKSRLLSDRFSAERPKGSFSTLEIQRTEQGDSAMYLCASSLGNEQYFGPGTRLTVT.

J is TRBJ2-7 and V is TRBV7-9; the match to TRBD2 covers 11 bases. Germline V CDR1 and CDR2: SEHNR, FQNEAQ (reference sequence). J lost 1 base, V lost 6 bases, and 5 bases had no gene match. The CDR3 spans 15 residues. The CDR3 here is CASSPGTSGSYEQYF. The CDR3 region has the DNA TGTGCCAGCAGTCCCGGGACTAGCGGATCCTACGAGCAGTACTTC.

The rearrangement links TRBV29-1 to TRBJ2-7, with 12 bases lining up with TRBD2. CDR1 is SQVTM, CDR2 ANQGSEA, per germline. The CDR3 length is 14 residues. Trimming cost V 6 bases and J 1 base; bases outside gene matches: 4. The CDR3 DNA reads as TGCAGCGTGGGGACTAGCGGGCTTTCCTACGAGCAGTACTTC. This translates into CSVGTSGLSYEQYF.

V and J are TRBV4-1 and TRBJ2-7, with 10 positions matching TRBD1. The V gene end was trimmed by 2 bases and the J gene end by 3 bases; junction bases not matched to a gene: 10. Germline CDR1 MGHRA, CDR2 YSYEKL. The length of the CDR3 is 17 residues. The chain's CDR3 is CASSQLKYGTGVYEQYF. DNA of the CDR3: TGCGCCAGCAGCCAACTTAAATACGGGACAGGGGTCTACGAGCAGTACTTC.

This chain uses TRBV11-2 with TRBJ1-4, with a possible D match to TRBD1 (5 bases). Germline V lookup: CDR1 SGHAT, CDR2 FQNNGV. Trimming shortened V by 2 bases and J by 6 bases, and 13 bases separated the two germline ends. The CDR3 length is 15 residues. The CDR3 bases are TGTGCCAGCAGCTTATTCTCCAGGGACTATGAAAAACTGTTTTTT. Translated: CASSLFSRDYEKLFF. Using reference TRBV11-2 and TRBJ1-4 for the parts outside the CDR3, the full variable domain is EAGVAQSPRYKIIEKRQSVAFWCNPISGHATLYWYQQILGQGPKLLIQFQNNGVVDDSQLPKDRFSAERLKGVDSTLKIQPAKLEDSAVYLCASSLFSRDYEKLFFGSGTQLSVL.

This chain uses TRBV2 with TRBJ2-7, with D perhaps TRBD1 (5 bases). Germline CDR1 SNHLY, CDR2 FYNNEI. The CDR3 totals 15 residues. V lost 2 bases and J lost 4, with 15 bases in between. CDR3 sequence reads: CASSENRQGKYEQYF. DNA for the CDR3: TGTGCCAGCAGTGAAAATAGGCAGGGAAAGTACGAGCAGTACTTC.

CDR3 residues: CASSLAGGQASSRYEQYF. CDR3 sequence (DNA): TGTGCCAGCAGCTTAGCGGGGGGGCAGGCCAGTTCCCGCTACGAGCAGTACTTC. The gene calls are TRBV7-9 and TRBJ2-7; TRBD2 might be the D (7 bases). Trimming cost V 0 bases and J 3 bases, with 21 bases left between them. Germline V gene sequence: CDR1 SEHNR, CDR2 FQNEAQ (reference sequence). The CDR3 loop spans 18 amino acids.

In the case of this clone: Sequence at one end of the junction differs from germline and may be a read error. The chain links TRBV27 to TRBJ1-1; 9 bases are shared with TRBD1. Germline V gene lookup returns CDR1 MNHEY and CDR2 SMNVEV (reference sequence). CDR3 length: 14 amino acids. The CDR3 nucleotides read TGTGCCAGCGGCCGGGGACAGGGATGGATTGAAACTTTCTTT. This gives the protein CASGRGQGWIETFF.

This clone showed up just a few times. The chain is built from TRBV5-8 and TRBJ1-1, with D possibly being TRBD1 (6 bases). The germline gives CDR1 SGHTS, CDR2 YDEGEE. This CDR3 is 15 amino acids long. V lost 2 bases and J lost 6, with 17 bases in between. The CDR3 here is CASSLTGTGSAEAFF. The CDR3, as DNA: TGTGCCAGCAGCTTAACCGGAACAGGGAGCGCTGAAGCTTTCTTT.

The chain recombines TRBV5-6 with TRBJ2-7; 8 bases align to TRBD1. V was pared by 4 bases and J by 4 bases, with 10 bases of the junction left unmatched. Germline V gene lookup returns CDR1 SGHDT and CDR2 YYEEEE. This CDR3 has 15 amino acids. The CDR3 region is CASSLGQGTLYEQYF. The CDR3 nucleotides are TGTGCCAGCAGCCTCGGACAGGGAACCTTGTACGAGCAGTACTTC.